The source of this TCR beta chain is a study of patients and donors after allogeneic stem cell transplantation. Via MiXCR, TCRdb re-called the RT-PCR reads, giving one row per CDR3 protein. The sample holds about 960,000 distinct CDR3 sequences; approximately 18% are singletons and the top ten take around 6%. Material: blood, either unsorted or a sorted T cell fraction (not recorded which). The receptor's source is a human donor who was either an allogeneic HSCT recipient or a stem cell or donor lymphocyte infusion donor (not recorded which). It is not recorded whose cells these are; they may come from a transplant donor.

CDR3 coding DNA: TGTGCCAGCAGCGGATCACCGGGACTAGCGGGAGTGGATTCCTACAATGAGCAGTTCTTC. Translation gives CASSGSPGLAGVDSYNEQFF. The chain joins TRBV9 to TRBJ2-1, with 14 bases aligning to TRBD2. With V trimmed by 3 bases and J by 1 base, 12 bases remained unmatched. Germline V gene sequence: CDR1 SGDLS, CDR2 YYNGEE. CDR3 size: 20 residues.